Presented here are 22 T cell receptor beta chains from one specimen sequenced in a study of CD8+CD57+ T cells in acquired aplastic anemia. TCR beta VDJ and CDR3 profiling used genomic DNA as template. MiXCR was run by TCRdb on the reads, yielding one entry per CDR3 protein. The sample includes hundreds of thousands of distinct CDR3 sequences, approximately 70% of them seen just once. The material sequenced was sorted CD4+, CD8+, or CD8+CD57+ T cells (not recorded which) from PBMCs. The receptors were gathered from a human donor in good health, serving as a control.

To note about this clonotype: A read error may explain this, as a much larger clone is one base away. The rearrangement joins TRBV6-2 or TRBV6-3 to TRBJ1-2; D uncertain. In germline, CDR1 is MNHEY, CDR2 SVGEGT. The CDR3 loop spans 14 amino acids. For the CDR3, the DNA is TGTGCCAGCAGTTACACGGGCTTGTACTATGACTACACCTTC. Protein sequence: CASSYTGLYYDYTF.

This clonotype was seen at least ten times. The chain employs TRBV9 and TRBJ2-2; D remains unclear. CDR1 SGDLS and CDR2 YYNGEE come from the germline V gene. V was shortened by 3 bases and J by 1 base, with 10 bases between the two germline ends. The CDR3 spans 15 residues. CDR3 coding DNA: TGTGCCAGCAGCGGACGGATCGAGAACACCGGGGAGCTGTTTTTT. Translated, it gives CASSGRIENTGELFF.

Comments on this clonotype: A read error is possible here, since a much larger clone lies one base away. The genes are TRBV4-2 and TRBJ2-5, with D possibly matching TRBD1 (7 bases). The last part of the DNA fits TRBJ2-1 better; the J call may be wrong. This CDR3 is built from 15 residues. Germline values: CDR1 LGHNA, CDR2 YNFKEQ. The CDR3 is CASSLGRGVGNEQFF. CDR3 coding DNA: TGTGCCAGCAGCCTGGGCAGGGGGGTAGGCAATGAGCAGTTCTTC.

Many counts were recorded for this clonotype. The chain combines TRBV19 with TRBJ1-4; D might be TRBD1 (5 bases). Trimming cost V 0 bases and J 1 base, with 12 bases left between them. This CDR3 contains 17 residues. Germline CDR1 LNHDA, CDR2 SQIVND (reference sequence). CDR3 in amino acids: CASSIDYRTLTNEKLFF. DNA for the CDR3: TGTGCCAGTAGTATAGACTACAGGACCCTAACTAATGAAAAACTGTTTTTT.

On this clonotype: Mismatch with germline at one junction end may stem from a read error. This chain joins TRBV5-4 and TRBJ1-4, with a weak D call TRBD1 (5 bases). The length of the CDR3 is 14 residues. Germline V gives CDR1 SGHNT, CDR2 YYREEE (reference sequence). The CDR3 nucleotides read TGCGCCAGCAGCTCCCAAAGCAGGGACGGGAAACTGTTTTTT. This codes for CASSSQSRDGKLFF.

Of note for this clonotype: One end of the junction is discordant with germline, which a read error may explain. The chain links TRBV7-2 to TRBJ2-1, with D possibly TRBD2 on 5 matching bases. CDR3 length equals 14 residues. The germline CDR1 and CDR2 sequences are SGHTA and FQGNSA. CDR3 bases: TGTGCCAGCAGCTTATCGGGGTTCCGGTCCACGCAGTCCTTC. Its translation: CASSLSGFRSTQSF.

This clonotype was recorded at least ten times. V and J are TRBV3-1 and TRBJ2-6, with a weak D call TRBD1 (5 bases). CDR3 length: 15 residues. V lost 2 bases and J lost 2, with 7 bases in between. Per the germline V gene, CDR1 is LGHDT and CDR2 is YNNKEL (reference sequence). The DNA for the CDR3 is TGTGCCAGCAGCCAACAGGGTGCTGGGGCCAACGTCCTGACTTTC. It encodes CASSQQGAGANVLTF.

The sample holds one count of this clonotype. The junction departs from the called germline gene at one end, perhaps through a read error. The V gene is TRBV7-2, the J gene TRBJ1-4, with 10 bases fitting TRBD1. Germline CDR1 SGHTA, CDR2 FQGNSA. The CDR3 has 16 residues. CDR3 loop: CASSTEVGTGVEKLFF. The CDR3 nucleotides are TGTGCCAGCAGCACTGAGGTTGGGACAGGGGTTGAAAAGCTGTTTTTT.

This clonotype was found many times. V is TRBV7-2 and J is TRBJ1-3; D may be TRBD1 (5 bases). This CDR3 spans 16 amino acids. Germline V gene lookup returns CDR1 SGHTA and CDR2 FQGNSA. V lost 5 bases and J 0 bases, leaving 14 bases between the germline ends. The CDR3 region has the DNA TGTGCCAGCAGCCCCAGGGCCCCATACTCTGGAAACACCATATATTTT. It translates to CASSPRAPYSGNTIYF.

As to this clonotype: A read error is likely, as this CDR3 ends without the conserved phenylalanine or tryptophan. It is unclear where the CDR3 begins or ends on the DNA, so no DNA is shown, and the CDR3 is as TCRdb lists it. The chain links TRBV5-4 to TRBJ2-6. Germline CDR1 and CDR2: SGHNT and YYREEE (reference sequence). The CDR3 length equals 15 residues, ends included. CDR3 loop: CASSLGSSGANVLVL.

The V call is TRBV20-1, the J call TRBJ2-3, with D possibly being TRBD2 (6 bases). CDR3 length: 13 residues. Germline V gene sequence: CDR1 DFQATT, CDR2 SNEGSKA (reference sequence). V lost 3 bases to trimming and J lost 9 bases, with 16 bases between them. CDR3 sequence reads: CSARLSGDGTQYF. CDR3 nucleotide sequence: TGCAGTGCTAGGTTATCGGGGGATGGGACGCAGTATTTT.

V gene TRBV10-3 combines with J gene TRBJ1-2; 11 bases fit TRBD1. Trimming cost V 6 bases and J 7 bases; bases outside gene matches: 7. Germline V gives CDR1 ENHRY, CDR2 SYGVKD. The CDR3 spans 14 residues. The CDR3 DNA reads TGTGCCATCAGACCGGGACAGGGGGTTTCTGGCTACACCTTC. Protein product: CAIRPGQGVSGYTF.

In the case of this clonotype: A read error may account for a junction end that differs from germline. This rearrangement joins TRBV15 to TRBJ2-3; a weak D match, TRBD1 (5 bases). Germline values: CDR1 LNHNV, CDR2 YYDKDF (reference sequence). CDR3 size: 14 residues. DNA for the CDR3: TGTGCCAGCAGCATAGGCGCAAGTACAGGTACAGAGTATTTT. This sequence encodes CASSIGASTGTEYF. Supplemented by reference TRBV15 and TRBJ2-3, the full variable domain reads DAMVIQNPRYQVTQFGKPVTLSCSQTLNHNVMYWYQQKSSQAPKLLFHYYDKDFNNEADTPDNFQSRRPNTSFCFLDIRSPGLGDTAMYLCASSIGASTGTEYFGPGTRLTVL.

Turning to this clonotype: A much larger clone sits a single nucleotide away, making a read error possible. V and J are TRBV3-1 and TRBJ1-1; no reliable D call. The germline V and J ends were trimmed by 4 bases and 7 bases, with 13 bases remaining between them. The germline CDR1 and CDR2 sequences are LGHDT and YNNKEL (reference sequence). The CDR3 is 13 amino acids. CDR3 DNA sequence: TGTGCCAGCAGCCGCTCCGGCACGGTTGAAGCTTTCTTT. This translates into CASSRSGTVEAFF.

The chain recombines TRBV20-1 with TRBJ1-6; no definite D call. V lost 2 bases and J 0 bases, leaving 14 bases between the germline ends. The CDR3 extends over 17 amino acids. Looked up from germline, CDR1 is DFQATT and CDR2 is SNEGSKA (reference sequence). For the CDR3, the DNA is TGCAGTGCTAGACAGGACGGATTTAGCTCCTATAATTCACCCCTCCACTTT. It yields the protein CSARQDGFSSYNSPLHF.

Ten or more counts support this clonotype. The CDR3 DNA reads TGCGCCAGCAGCGTCGGGACAGGGGAATTGCTACCCCTCCACTTT. It specifies CASSVGTGELLPLHF. This chain uses TRBV5-1 with TRBJ1-6; 10 bases are shared with TRBD1. Germline V lookup: CDR1 SGHRS, CDR2 YFSETQ. J lost 12 bases, V lost 4 bases, and 10 bases had no gene match. The CDR3 runs to 15 residues.

This clonotype occurred many times. CDR3 DNA: TGTGCCAGCAGTGGCACAGGGTCGGGTGGCGAAAAACTGTTTTTT. It encodes CASSGTGSGGEKLFF. This chain uses TRBV25-1 with TRBJ1-4; perhaps TRBD1 as D (6 bases). Germline V gives CDR1 MGHDK, CDR2 SYGVNS. Between the trimmed V and J ends, which lost 4 bases and 8 bases, there was a span of 17 bases. The CDR3 covers 15 residues.

A word on this clonotype: A junction boundary mismatches the germline segment, possibly from a read error. V usage is TRBV5-1 and J usage is TRBJ1-5; tentative D call: TRBD1 (6 bases). CDR3 length: 14 residues. Germline V gene sequence: CDR1 SGHRS, CDR2 YFSETQ. This CDR3 is CASSTRTADKPQHF. CDR3 DNA: TGTGCCAGCAGCACCCGGACAGCAGATAAGCCCCAGCATTTT.

The chain links TRBV12-3 or TRBV12-4 to TRBJ1-2, with D possibly being TRBD1 (5 bases). The CDR3 length is 13 residues. V lost 5 bases to trimming and J lost 7 bases, with 14 bases between them. The DNA of the CDR3 is TGTGCCAGCAGTAGGTCCAGGGCTGGTGGCTACACCTTC. Its protein product is CASSRSRAGGYTF.

The CDR3 DNA reads as TGTGCCAGCAGTCTGGGGCAAAACGATTCACACACCTTC. Residues: CASSLGQNDSHTF. The V gene is TRBV2, the J gene TRBJ1-2; D is possibly TRBD1 (5 bases). CDR1 is SNHLY and CDR2 is FYNNEI in the germline V gene. V shed 5 bases and J shed 12 bases, with 19 bases lying between them. The CDR3 spans 13 residues.

This clonotype showed up many times. This chain uses TRBV19 with TRBJ1-4; D call uncertain. Trimming pared 3 bases from V and 5 bases from J, leaving 13 bases between. This CDR3 has 15 residues. Germline V gives CDR1 LNHDA, CDR2 SQIVND (reference sequence). CDR3 sequence reads: CASSMMATSNEKLFF. CDR3 DNA: TGTGCCAGTAGTATGATGGCCACCTCAAATGAAAAACTGTTTTTT.

The genes are TRBV11-2 and TRBJ2-7, with D unclear. Per germline, CDR1 SGHAT and CDR2 FQNNGV. The V gene lost 0 bases and the J gene lost 4 bases, with 7 bases spanning the gap. CDR3 length: 13 residues. CDR3 protein: CASSLDHSYEQYF. The CDR3 DNA follows: TGTGCCAGCAGCTTAGACCACTCATACGAGCAGTACTTC. The full variable domain, its missing parts supplied by reference TRBV11-2 and TRBJ2-7, is EAGVAQSPRYKIIEKRQSVAFWCNPISGHATLYWYQQILGQGPKLLIQFQNNGVVDDSQLPKDRFSAERLKGVDSTLKIQPAKLEDSAVYLCASSLDHSYEQYFGPGTRLTVT.